One and the same sample provided the 28 T cell receptor beta chains below, sequenced in a study of shared clonotypes between healthy human individuals. Data came from immunoSEQ multiplex PCR; TCRdb stores just in-frame clones and leaves some out. The sample lists under 1 million clones; nearly 95% were seen once. Naive CD8 cells lacked CD45RO, underwent positive selection for CCR7 and left out terminally differentiated effector memory CD45RA+ cells. Input material: naive CD8+ T cells sorted from blood. The source of these receptors is a man aged 25-45 years in good health.

The chain combines TRBV27 with TRBJ2-7; maybe TRBD2 (6 bases). The length of the CDR3 is 15 residues. CDR1 is MNHEY and CDR2 is SMNVEV in the germline V gene (reference sequence). V lost 3 bases and J lost 3, with 15 bases in between. Written as DNA, the CDR3 is TGTGCCAGCAGTTTGACTAGTCGACGGAACTACGAGCAGTACTTC. Translation gives CASSLTSRRNYEQYF.

The rearrangement links TRBV7-9 to TRBJ2-3; TRBD2 agrees at 9 bases. V was pared by 5 bases and J by 2 bases, with 8 bases of the junction left unmatched. Germline CDR1 is SEHNR and CDR2 is FQNEAQ (reference sequence). The CDR3 is 16 amino acids. In DNA form, the CDR3 reads TGTGCCAGCAGCCAGGGGTCTAGCGGGGCCACAGATACGCAGTATTTT. It encodes CASSQGSSGATDTQYF.

J is TRBJ1-5 and V is TRBV11-2, with D perhaps matching TRBD1 (6 bases). V lost 5 bases to trimming and J lost 3 bases, with 17 bases between them. Looked up from germline, CDR1 is SGHAT and CDR2 is FQNNGV. There are 16 residues in the CDR3. DNA for the CDR3: TGTGCCAGCAGCCCTGAGGCAGGACAGCCCAATCAGCCCCAGCATTTT. Its translation is CASSPEAGQPNQPQHF.

The J gene is TRBJ2-1, the V gene TRBV29-1; TRBD1 matches at 8 bases. CDR1 and CDR2 (germline): SQVTM, ANQGSEA. The J segment lost 6 bases and the V segment lost 4 bases, leaving 11 bases of the junction unmatched. The CDR3 covers 15 residues. CDR3 amino acids: CSVGSGQGLFNEQFF. CDR3 sequence (DNA): TGCAGCGTTGGATCAGGACAGGGTCTTTTCAATGAGCAGTTCTTC.

V and J are TRBV6-6 and TRBJ2-7; possible D gene TRBD2, 5 bases. This CDR3 has 15 residues. Trimming shortened V by 0 bases and J by 4 bases, and 13 bases separated the two germline ends. CDR1 and CDR2 (germline): MNHNY, SVGAGI (reference sequence). CDR3 sequence reads: CASSYSIEWEYEQYF. DNA of the CDR3: TGTGCCAGCAGTTACTCGATTGAATGGGAGTACGAGCAGTACTTC.

This clone has more than one count but fewer than ten. One end of the junction fails to match germline, which may point to a read error. The rearrangement uses TRBV2 and TRBJ1-5; D not resolved. This CDR3 is 14 amino acids long. CDR1 and CDR2 from the germline V gene are SNHLY and FYNNEI. The DNA of the CDR3 is TGTGCCAGCAGGGAAGACATTAGCAATCAGCCCCAGCATTTT. Residues: CASREDISNQPQHF.

The V and J genes are TRBV5-4 and TRBJ1-2; no definite D call. The germline V gene encodes CDR1 SGHNT and CDR2 YYREEE (reference sequence). Trimming stripped 1 base from V and 4 bases from J, with 8 bases between. CDR3 size: 13 residues. CDR3 residues: CASSLNSVYGYTF. The DNA of the CDR3 is TGTGCCAGCAGCTTGAACTCGGTCTATGGCTACACCTTC. Drawing the rest from reference TRBV5-4 and TRBJ1-2, the complete variable domain is ETGVTQSPTHLIKTRGQQVTLRCSSQSGHNTVSWYQQALGQGPQFIFQYYREEENGRGNFPPRFSGLQFPNYSSELNVNALELDDSALYLCASSLNSVYGYTFGSGTRLTVV.

V gene TRBV28 combines with J gene TRBJ1-1, with D hard to call. Trimming stripped 6 bases from V and 6 bases from J, with 8 bases between. Germline V gene data show CDR1 as MDHEN and CDR2 as SYDVKM. This CDR3 has 11 amino acids. The DNA of the CDR3 is TGTGCCAGCAGGGGGAGGCCTGAAGCTTTCTTT. Translation: CASRGRPEAFF.

Details on this clone: Additional DNA sequences in this sample encode the identical CDR3. The rearrangement uses TRBV7-9 and TRBJ2-7, with D perhaps matching TRBD1 (5 bases). V lost 5 bases and J lost 3, with 5 bases in between. The CDR3 is made up of 11 amino acids. CDR1 is SEHNR and CDR2 is FQNEAQ in the germline V gene (reference sequence). CDR3 nucleotides: TGTGCCAGCAGCGACAGCTACGAGCAGTACTTC. It is translated as CASSDSYEQYF.

The gene calls are TRBV6-1 and TRBJ2-4; D perhaps matches TRBD2 (5 bases). The germline V gene has CDR1 MNHNS and CDR2 SASEGT. The CDR3 runs to 12 residues. V was cut by 6 bases and J by 8 bases, with 11 bases left in between. The CDR3 loop is CASSGDGYIQYF. CDR3 sequence (DNA): TGTGCCAGCAGCGGGGATGGATACATTCAGTACTTC.

A word on this clone: The DNA is omitted, as the CDR3 cannot be located on it reliably, and the CDR3 follows TCRdb's listing. The CDR3 loop is CASSSSLGTGDNQPQHF. The chain combines TRBV5-4 with TRBJ1-5; no DNA check was done on the table's D call, TRBD1. Germline V gene lookup returns CDR1 SGHNT and CDR2 YYREEE (reference sequence). The CDR3 length is 17 residues, termini included.

V and J are TRBV2 and TRBJ2-1; a weak D match, TRBD2 (6 bases). Between the trimmed V and J ends, which lost 1 base and 4 bases, there was a span of 14 bases. Germline CDR1 reads SNHLY; CDR2 reads FYNNEI. The CDR3 spans 16 residues. CDR3 in DNA: TGTGCCAGCAGTGAAGAGCCCAGCGGGCCATACAATGAGCAGTTCTTC. Residues: CASSEEPSGPYNEQFF.

V gene TRBV27 combines with J gene TRBJ2-1, with D uncertain. Germline V gives CDR1 MNHEY, CDR2 SMNVEV (reference sequence). V lost 7 bases and J 8 bases, leaving 15 bases between the germline ends. CDR3 length equals 13 residues. CDR3 in DNA: TGTGCCAGCACCCCTTACCCGCCCGATGAGCAGTTCTTC. Its protein is CASTPYPPDEQFF.

This chain uses TRBV9 with TRBJ2-7; no clear D. The germline V gene has CDR1 SGDLS and CDR2 YYNGEE. This CDR3 spans 14 amino acids. V was shortened by 1 base and J by 7 bases, with 15 bases between the two germline ends. CDR3 DNA: TGTGCCAGCAGCGTATCCTCCCTGGCGAGGGAGCAGTACTTC. Translating it yields CASSVSSLAREQYF.

V gene TRBV11-2 combines with J gene TRBJ1-3; D is uncertain. V gave up 1 base and J gave up 1 base, with 5 bases separating them. This CDR3 is 14 amino acids long. Germline CDR1 SGHAT, CDR2 FQNNGV. In nucleotides, the CDR3 is TGTGCCAGCAGCTTAGGGGAGTCTGGAAACACCATATATTTT. This encodes CASSLGESGNTIYF.

The chain links TRBV18 to TRBJ2-1, with 7 positions matching TRBD2. The CDR3 length is 14 residues. With V trimmed by 5 bases and J by 2 bases, 3 bases remained unmatched. CDR1 and CDR2 (germline): KGHSH, LQKENI. The CDR3 nucleotides read TGTGCCAGCTCATTGGGAGGGCCCTACAATGAGCAGTTCTTC. This encodes CASSLGGPYNEQFF.

V usage is TRBV4-1 and J usage is TRBJ1-1; a weak D match, TRBD1 (5 bases). Germline loops: CDR1 MGHRA, CDR2 YSYEKL. The CDR3 covers 15 residues. Trimming cost V 1 base and J 6 bases, with 15 bases left between them. CDR3 sequence reads: CASSQGGGGSPEAFF. CDR3 in DNA: TGCGCCAGCAGCCAAGGCGGGGGAGGGAGCCCTGAAGCTTTCTTT.

Remarks on this clone: At one of its ends the junction is not consistent with the germline gene, which may arise from a read error. The chain employs TRBV5-1 and TRBJ2-5, with 14 positions matching TRBD2. Germline V CDR1 and CDR2: SGHRS, YFSETQ. The CDR3 contains 14 residues. The CDR3 DNA is TGCGCCAGCGAACCTGGGACTAGCGGGAGCCCACGTAACTTC. Translated: CASEPGTSGSPRNF. Filled out from reference TRBV5-1 and TRBJ2-5, the complete variable domain reads KAGVTQTPRYLIKTRGQQVTLSCSPISGHRSVSWYQQTPGQGLQFLFEYFSETQRNKGNFPGRFSGRQFSNSRSEMNVSTLELGDSALYLCASEPGTSGSPRNFGPGTRLLVL.

The chain has TRBV29-1 and TRBJ2-1, with TRBD2 identical over 8 bases. Germline lookup yields CDR1 SQVTM and CDR2 ANQGSEA. This CDR3 spans 17 amino acids. Unmatched junction bases numbered 18, after V lost 3 bases and J lost 8 bases. The CDR3 bases are TGCAGCGTTGACCCCTTTGGCGAGGAGCGGGAGAGCGATGAGCAGTTCTTC. It is translated as CSVDPFGEERESDEQFF.

The sample holds one count of this clone. The rearrangement links TRBV29-1 to TRBJ2-7; unclear D gene. Looked up from germline, CDR1 is SQVTM and CDR2 is ANQGSEA. This CDR3 comprises 15 residues. V was pared by 7 bases and J by 2 bases, with 21 bases between. The CDR3 region is CSDFSLVGTTYEQYF. The DNA for the CDR3 is TGCAGCGACTTCTCCCTCGTTGGCACCACCTACGAGCAGTACTTC.

This sequence joins TRBV11-2 and TRBJ2-3, with 7 bases that match TRBD1. The CDR3 is 14 residues long. Germline V CDR1 and CDR2: SGHAT, FQNNGV. V lost 4 bases and J lost 3; bases outside the gene matches: 4. The CDR3 DNA reads as TGTGCCAGCAGCTCTACAGGGGTTACAGATACGCAGTATTTT. Amino acids: CASSSTGVTDTQYF.

This clone was seen just once. The rearrangement uses TRBV29-1 and TRBJ2-2; TRBD2 aligns across 7 bases. V lost 4 bases and J lost 2; bases outside the gene matches: 4. Germline V gene data show CDR1 as SQVTM and CDR2 as ANQGSEA. The CDR3 spans 14 residues. The CDR3 DNA follows: TGCAGCGTTGCGGGGGGTGCTAACACCGGGGAGCTGTTTTTT. Protein product: CSVAGGANTGELFF.

The V and J genes are TRBV7-9 and TRBJ1-1; D gene unclear. Germline V gives CDR1 SEHNR, CDR2 FQNEAQ (reference sequence). Trimming removed 4 bases from V and 0 bases from J, with 15 bases in between. This CDR3 contains 16 residues. The CDR3 sequence: CASSSSRADMNTEAFF. CDR3 coding DNA: TGTGCCAGCAGCTCTAGTCGCGCAGATATGAACACTGAAGCTTTCTTT. Based on the CDR3 plus reference TRBV7-9 and TRBJ1-1, the full variable domain is DTGVSQNPRHKITKRGQNVTFRCDPISEHNRLYWYRQTLGQGPEFLTYFQNEAQLEKSRLLSDRFSAERPKGSFSTLEIQRTEQGDSAMYLCASSSSRADMNTEAFFGQGTRLTVV.

CDR3: CASSRPAQAGSQPQHF. The CDR3 DNA reads as TGTGCCAGCAGCCGCCCGGCCCAGGCGGGAAGTCAGCCCCAGCATTTT. The rearrangement joins TRBV28 to TRBJ1-5; no firm D call. Germline V gives CDR1 MDHEN, CDR2 SYDVKM. The CDR3 spans 16 residues. Trimming cost V 6 bases and J 6 bases, with 21 bases left between them.

The chain combines TRBV7-9 with TRBJ1-4, with a tentative D call TRBD1 (5 bases). V lost 0 bases, J lost 8 bases, and 13 bases lay in between. Per the germline V gene, CDR1 is SEHNR and CDR2 is FQNEAQ (reference sequence). CDR3 length: 15 residues. For the CDR3, the DNA is TGTGCCAGCAGCTTAGCACAGCAGGGAGGGGAAAAACTGTTTTTT. It is translated as CASSLAQQGGEKLFF.

The genes are TRBV18 and TRBJ2-5; D might be TRBD1 (6 bases). Germline CDR1 and CDR2: KGHSH and LQKENI. V lost 6 bases to trimming and J lost 3 bases, with 20 bases between them. CDR3 length: 16 amino acids. The chain's CDR3 is CASSENQGTLEETQYF. CDR3 DNA: TGTGCCAGCTCGGAGAATCAGGGGACCTTGGAAGAGACCCAGTACTTC.

This chain joins TRBV10-1 and TRBJ1-2; D remains unclear. V was clipped by 5 bases and J by 5 bases, with 12 bases between them. The V gene's germline CDR1 is WNHNN and CDR2 SYGVQD (reference sequence). This CDR3 comprises 13 residues. This CDR3 is CASSKTGPYGYTF. The DNA of the CDR3 is TGCGCCAGCAGTAAGACCGGGCCTTATGGCTACACCTTC.

V is TRBV11-2 and J is TRBJ1-5; 7 positions agree with TRBD1. This CDR3 is built from 15 residues. CDR1 SGHAT and CDR2 FQNNGV come from the germline V gene. The V and J ends lost 5 bases and 14 bases, in that order; junction bases with no gene match: 18. The CDR3 region is CASSTRDSPFEVKHF. In nucleotides, the CDR3 is TGTGCCAGCAGCACGCGGGACAGCCCGTTCGAGGTGAAGCATTTT. Looking up the rest from reference TRBV11-2 and TRBJ1-5 gives the full variable domain: EAGVAQSPRYKIIEKRQSVAFWCNPISGHATLYWYQQILGQGPKLLIQFQNNGVVDDSQLPKDRFSAERLKGVDSTLKIQPAKLEDSAVYLCASSTRDSPFEVKHFGDGTRLSIL.